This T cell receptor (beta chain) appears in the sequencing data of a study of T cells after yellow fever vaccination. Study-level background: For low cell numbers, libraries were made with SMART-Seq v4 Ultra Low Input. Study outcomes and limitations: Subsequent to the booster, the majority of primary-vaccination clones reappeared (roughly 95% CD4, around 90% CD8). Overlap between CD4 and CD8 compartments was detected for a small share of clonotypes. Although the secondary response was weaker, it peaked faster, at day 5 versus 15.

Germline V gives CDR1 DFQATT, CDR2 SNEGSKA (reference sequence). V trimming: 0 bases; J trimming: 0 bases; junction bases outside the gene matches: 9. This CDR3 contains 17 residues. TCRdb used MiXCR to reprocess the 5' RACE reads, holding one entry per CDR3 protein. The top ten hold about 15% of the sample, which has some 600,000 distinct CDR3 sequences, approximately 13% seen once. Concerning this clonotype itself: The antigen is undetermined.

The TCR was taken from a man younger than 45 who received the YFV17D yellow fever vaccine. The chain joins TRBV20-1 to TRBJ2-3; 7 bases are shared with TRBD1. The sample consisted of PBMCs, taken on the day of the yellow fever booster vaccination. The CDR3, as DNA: TGCAGTGCTAGAGATTACAAGAAGGGGGCTAGCACAGATACGCAGTATTTT. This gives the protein CSARDYKKGASTDTQYF.